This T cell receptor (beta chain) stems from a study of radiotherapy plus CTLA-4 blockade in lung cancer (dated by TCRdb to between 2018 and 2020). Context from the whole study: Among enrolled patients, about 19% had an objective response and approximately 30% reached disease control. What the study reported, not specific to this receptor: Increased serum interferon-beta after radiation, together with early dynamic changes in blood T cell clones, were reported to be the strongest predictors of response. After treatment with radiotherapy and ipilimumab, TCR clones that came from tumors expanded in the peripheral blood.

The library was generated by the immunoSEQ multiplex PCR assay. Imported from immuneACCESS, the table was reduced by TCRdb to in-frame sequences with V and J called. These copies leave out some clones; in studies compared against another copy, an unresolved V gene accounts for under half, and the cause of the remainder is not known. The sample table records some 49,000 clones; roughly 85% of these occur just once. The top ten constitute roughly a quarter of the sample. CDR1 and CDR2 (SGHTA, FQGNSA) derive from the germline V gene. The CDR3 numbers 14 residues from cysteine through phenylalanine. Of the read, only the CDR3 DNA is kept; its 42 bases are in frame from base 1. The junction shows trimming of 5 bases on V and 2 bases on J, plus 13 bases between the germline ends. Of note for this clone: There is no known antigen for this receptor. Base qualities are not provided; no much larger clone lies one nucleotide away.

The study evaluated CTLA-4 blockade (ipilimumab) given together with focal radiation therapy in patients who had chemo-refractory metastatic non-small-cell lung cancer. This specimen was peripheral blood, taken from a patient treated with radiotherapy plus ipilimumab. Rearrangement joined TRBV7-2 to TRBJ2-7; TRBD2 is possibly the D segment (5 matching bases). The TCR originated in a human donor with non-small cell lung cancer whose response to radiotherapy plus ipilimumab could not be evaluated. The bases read TGTGCCAGCAGCGTTGGGCTAGCTCCCTACGAGCAGTACTTC. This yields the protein CASSVGLAPYEQYF.